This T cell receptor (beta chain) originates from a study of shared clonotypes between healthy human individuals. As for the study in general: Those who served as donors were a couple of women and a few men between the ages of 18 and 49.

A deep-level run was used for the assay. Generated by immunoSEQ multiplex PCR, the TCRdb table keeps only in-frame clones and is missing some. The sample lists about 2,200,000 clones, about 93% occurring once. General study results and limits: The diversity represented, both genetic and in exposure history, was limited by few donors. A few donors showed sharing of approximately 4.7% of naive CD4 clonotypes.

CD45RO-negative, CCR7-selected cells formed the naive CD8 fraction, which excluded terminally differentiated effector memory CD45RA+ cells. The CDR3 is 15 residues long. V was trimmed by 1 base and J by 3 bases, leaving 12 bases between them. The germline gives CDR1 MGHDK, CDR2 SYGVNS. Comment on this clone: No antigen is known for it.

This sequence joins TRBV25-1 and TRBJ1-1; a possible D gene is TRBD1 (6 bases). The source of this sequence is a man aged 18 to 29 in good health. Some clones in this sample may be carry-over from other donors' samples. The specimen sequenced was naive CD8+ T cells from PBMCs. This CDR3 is CASSESGAGDTEAFF. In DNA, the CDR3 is TGTGCCAGCAGTGAATCAGGGGCCGGAGACACTGAAGCTTTCTTT.